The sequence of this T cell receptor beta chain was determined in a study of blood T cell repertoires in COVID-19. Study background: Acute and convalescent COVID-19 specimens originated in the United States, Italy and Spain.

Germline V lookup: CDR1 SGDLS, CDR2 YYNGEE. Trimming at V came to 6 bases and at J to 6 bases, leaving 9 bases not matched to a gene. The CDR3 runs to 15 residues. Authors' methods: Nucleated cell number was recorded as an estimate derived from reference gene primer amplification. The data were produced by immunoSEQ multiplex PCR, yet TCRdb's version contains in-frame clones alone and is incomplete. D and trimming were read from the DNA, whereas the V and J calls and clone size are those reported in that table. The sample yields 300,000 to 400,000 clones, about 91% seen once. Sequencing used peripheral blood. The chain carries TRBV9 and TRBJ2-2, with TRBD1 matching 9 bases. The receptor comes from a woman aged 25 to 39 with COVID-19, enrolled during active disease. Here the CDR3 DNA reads TGTGCCAGCACCCGTGGGGACAGGGTCCCCGGGGAGCTGTTTTTT. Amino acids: CASTRGDRVPGELFF.